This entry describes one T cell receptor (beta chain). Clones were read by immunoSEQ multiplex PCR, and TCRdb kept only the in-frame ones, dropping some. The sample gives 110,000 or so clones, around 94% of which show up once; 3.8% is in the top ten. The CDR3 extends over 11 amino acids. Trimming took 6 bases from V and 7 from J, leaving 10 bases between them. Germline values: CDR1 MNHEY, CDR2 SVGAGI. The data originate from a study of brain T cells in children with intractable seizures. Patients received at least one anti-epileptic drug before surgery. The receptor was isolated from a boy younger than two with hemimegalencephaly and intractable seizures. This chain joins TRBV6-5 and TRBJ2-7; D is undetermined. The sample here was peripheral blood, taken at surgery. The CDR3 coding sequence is TGTGCCAGCAGCCGTGCGCGGGAGCAGTACTTC. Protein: CASSRAREQYF.